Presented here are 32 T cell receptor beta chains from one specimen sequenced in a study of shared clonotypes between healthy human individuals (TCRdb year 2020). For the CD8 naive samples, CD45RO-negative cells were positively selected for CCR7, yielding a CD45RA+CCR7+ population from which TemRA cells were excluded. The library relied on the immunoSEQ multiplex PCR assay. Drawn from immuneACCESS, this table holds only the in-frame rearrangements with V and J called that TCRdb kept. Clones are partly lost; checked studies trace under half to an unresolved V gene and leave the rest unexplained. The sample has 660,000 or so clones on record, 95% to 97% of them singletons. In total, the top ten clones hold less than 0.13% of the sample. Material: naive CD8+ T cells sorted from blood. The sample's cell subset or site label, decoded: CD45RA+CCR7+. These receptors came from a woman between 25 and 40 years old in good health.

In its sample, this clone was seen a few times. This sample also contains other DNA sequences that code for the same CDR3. The CDR3 nucleotides are TGTGCCAGCAGCCTAGGGGTCAATCAGCCCCAGCATTTT. Its translation: CASSLGVNQPQHF. This sequence joins TRBV7-9 and TRBJ1-5; D may be TRBD1 (5 bases). In germline, CDR1 is SEHNR, CDR2 FQNEAQ (reference sequence). Trimming left V 5 bases short and J 3 bases short, with 8 bases between. The CDR3 is made up of 13 amino acids.

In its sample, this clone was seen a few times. CDR3 region: CASSYLDKQGAFF. CDR3 DNA: TGTGCCAGCAGTTACCTCGACAAGCAAGGAGCTTTCTTT. This chain joins TRBV6-5 and TRBJ1-1; unclear D gene. With 2 bases removed from V and 10 bases from J, the gap between germline ends came to 14 bases. The germline V gene has CDR1 MNHEY and CDR2 SVGAGI. This CDR3 comprises 13 residues.

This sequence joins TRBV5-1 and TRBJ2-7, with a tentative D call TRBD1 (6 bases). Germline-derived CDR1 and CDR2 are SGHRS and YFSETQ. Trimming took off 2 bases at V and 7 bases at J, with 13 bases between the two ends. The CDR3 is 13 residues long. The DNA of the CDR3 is TGCGCCAGCAGCTTAACCAGGGGCGGTGAGCAGTACTTC. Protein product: CASSLTRGGEQYF. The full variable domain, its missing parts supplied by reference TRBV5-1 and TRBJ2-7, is KAGVTQTPRYLIKTRGQQVTLSCSPISGHRSVSWYQQTPGQGLQFLFEYFSETQRNKGNFPGRFSGRQFSNSRSEMNVSTLELGDSALYLCASSLTRGGEQYFGPGTRLTVT.

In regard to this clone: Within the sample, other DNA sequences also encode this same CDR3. CDR3 amino acids: CASSPTVNTEAFF. CDR3 nucleotides: TGTGCCAGCAGCCCAACGGTTAACACTGAAGCTTTCTTT. This sequence joins TRBV7-9 and TRBJ1-1; no clear D. Trimming removed 5 bases at V and 2 bases at J, with 9 bases between. CDR1 and CDR2 from the germline V gene are SEHNR and FQNEAQ (reference sequence). CDR3 length: 13 residues.

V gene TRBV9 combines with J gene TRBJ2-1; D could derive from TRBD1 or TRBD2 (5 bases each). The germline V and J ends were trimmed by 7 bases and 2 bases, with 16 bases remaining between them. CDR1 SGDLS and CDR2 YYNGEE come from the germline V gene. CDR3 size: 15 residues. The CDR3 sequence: CASARGGRAYNEQFF. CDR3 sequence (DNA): TGTGCCAGCGCCCGGGGCGGTAGGGCCTACAATGAGCAGTTCTTC.

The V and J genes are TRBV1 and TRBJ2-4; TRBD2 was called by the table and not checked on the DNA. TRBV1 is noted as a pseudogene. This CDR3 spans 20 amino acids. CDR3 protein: CTSRGAGAYRDPLAKNIQYF. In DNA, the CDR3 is TGCACCAGCAGGGGGGCGGGGGCCTACCGGGACCCACTAGCCAAAAACATTCAGTACTTC.

This CDR3 reads CSVETDSNYGYTF. The DNA for the CDR3 is TGCAGCGTTGAAACGGACAGTAACTATGGCTACACCTTC. The rearrangement uses TRBV29-1 and TRBJ1-2; the D gene is possibly TRBD1 (6 bases). This CDR3 has 13 amino acids. Germline CDR1 SQVTM, CDR2 ANQGSEA. The V and J ends lost 2 bases and 1 base respectively, with 8 bases between them.

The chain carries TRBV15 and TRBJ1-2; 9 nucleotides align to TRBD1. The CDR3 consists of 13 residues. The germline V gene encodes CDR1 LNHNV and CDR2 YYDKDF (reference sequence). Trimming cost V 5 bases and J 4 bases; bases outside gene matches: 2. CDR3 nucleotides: TGTGCCACCAGCTGGGACAGGGCCTATGGCTACACCTTC. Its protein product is CATSWDRAYGYTF.

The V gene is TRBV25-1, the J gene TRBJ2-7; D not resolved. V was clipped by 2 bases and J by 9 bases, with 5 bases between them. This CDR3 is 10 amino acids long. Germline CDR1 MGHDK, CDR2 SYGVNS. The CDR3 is CASSEGVQYF. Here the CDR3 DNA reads TGTGCCAGCAGTGAAGGCGTGCAGTACTTC.

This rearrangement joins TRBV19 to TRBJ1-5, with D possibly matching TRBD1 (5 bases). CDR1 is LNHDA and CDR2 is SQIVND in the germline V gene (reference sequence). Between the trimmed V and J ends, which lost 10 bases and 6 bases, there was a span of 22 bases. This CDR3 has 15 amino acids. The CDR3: CATLKAWGAGQPQHF. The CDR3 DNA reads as TGTGCCACCCTAAAGGCCTGGGGCGCCGGTCAGCCCCAGCATTTT.

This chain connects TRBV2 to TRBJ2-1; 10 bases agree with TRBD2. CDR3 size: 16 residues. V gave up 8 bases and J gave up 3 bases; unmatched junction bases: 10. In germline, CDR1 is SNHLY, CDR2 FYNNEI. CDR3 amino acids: CASREVGTSVYNEQFF. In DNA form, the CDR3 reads TGTGCCAGCCGGGAAGTGGGGACTAGCGTCTACAATGAGCAGTTCTTC.

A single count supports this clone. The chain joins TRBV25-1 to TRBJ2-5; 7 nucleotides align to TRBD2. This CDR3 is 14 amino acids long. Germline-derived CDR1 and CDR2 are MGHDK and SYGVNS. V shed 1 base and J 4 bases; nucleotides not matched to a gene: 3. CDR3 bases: TGTGCCAGCAGTGAATGGGAGGGCCCAGAGACCCAGTACTTC. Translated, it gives CASSEWEGPETQYF.

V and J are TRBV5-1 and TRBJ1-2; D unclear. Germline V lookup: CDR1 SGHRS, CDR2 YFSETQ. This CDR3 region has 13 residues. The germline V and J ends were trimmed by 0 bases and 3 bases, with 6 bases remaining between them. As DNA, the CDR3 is TGCGCCAGCAGCTTGGACGGATACTATGGCTACACCTTC. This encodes CASSLDGYYGYTF. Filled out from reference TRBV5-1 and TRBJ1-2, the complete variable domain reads KAGVTQTPRYLIKTRGQQVTLSCSPISGHRSVSWYQQTPGQGLQFLFEYFSETQRNKGNFPGRFSGRQFSNSRSEMNVSTLELGDSALYLCASSLDGYYGYTFGSGTRLTVV.

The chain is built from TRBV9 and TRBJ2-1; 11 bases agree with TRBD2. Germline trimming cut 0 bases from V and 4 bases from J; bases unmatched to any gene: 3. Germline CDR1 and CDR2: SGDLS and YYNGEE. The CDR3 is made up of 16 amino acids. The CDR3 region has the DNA TGTGCCAGCAGCGTAGGAACTAGCGGGAGTTACAATGAGCAGTTCTTC. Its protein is CASSVGTSGSYNEQFF. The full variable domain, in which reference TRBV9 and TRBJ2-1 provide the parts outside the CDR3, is DSGVTQTPKHLITATGQRVTLRCSPRSGDLSVYWYQQSLDQGLQFLIQYYNGEERAKGNILERFSAQQFPDLHSELNLSSLELGDSALYFCASSVGTSGSYNEQFFGPGTRLTVL.

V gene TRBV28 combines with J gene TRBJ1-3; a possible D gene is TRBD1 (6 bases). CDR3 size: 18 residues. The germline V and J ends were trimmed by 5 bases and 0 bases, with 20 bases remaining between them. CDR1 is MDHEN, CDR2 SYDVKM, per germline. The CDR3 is CASSPLGLDRPSGNTIYF. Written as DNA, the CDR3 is TGTGCCAGCAGTCCCCTTGGGTTGGACAGACCCTCTGGAAACACCATATATTTT.

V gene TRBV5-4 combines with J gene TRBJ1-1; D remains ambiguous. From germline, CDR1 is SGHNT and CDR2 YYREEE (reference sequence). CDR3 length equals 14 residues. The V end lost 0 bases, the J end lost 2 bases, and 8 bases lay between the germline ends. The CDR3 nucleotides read TGTGCCAGCAGCTTGGAACATACCAACACTGAAGCTTTCTTT. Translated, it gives CASSLEHTNTEAFF. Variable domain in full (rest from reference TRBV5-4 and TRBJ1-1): ETGVTQSPTHLIKTRGQQVTLRCSSQSGHNTVSWYQQALGQGPQFIFQYYREEENGRGNFPPRFSGLQFPNYSSELNVNALELDDSALYLCASSLEHTNTEAFFGQGTRLTVV.

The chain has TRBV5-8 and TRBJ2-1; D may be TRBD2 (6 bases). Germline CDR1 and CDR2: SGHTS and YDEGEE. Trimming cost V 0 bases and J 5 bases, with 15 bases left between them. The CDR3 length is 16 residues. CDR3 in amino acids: CASSLANRSGHNEQFF. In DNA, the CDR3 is TGTGCCAGCAGCTTGGCCAATAGAAGCGGGCACAATGAGCAGTTCTTC.

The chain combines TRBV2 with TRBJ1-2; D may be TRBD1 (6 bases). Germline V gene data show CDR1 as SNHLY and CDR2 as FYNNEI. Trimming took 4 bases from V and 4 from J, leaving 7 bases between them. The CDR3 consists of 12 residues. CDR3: CASSGTAYGYTF. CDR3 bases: TGTGCCAGCAGTGGGACAGCCTATGGCTACACCTTC.

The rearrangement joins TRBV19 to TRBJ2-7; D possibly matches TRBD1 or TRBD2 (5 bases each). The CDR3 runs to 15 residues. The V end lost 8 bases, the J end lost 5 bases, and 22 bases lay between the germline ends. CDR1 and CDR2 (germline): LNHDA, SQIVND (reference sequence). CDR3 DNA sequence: TGTGCCAGTTGTGACCGGGACGCCCCTCGGGACGAGCAGTACTTC. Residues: CASCDRDAPRDEQYF.

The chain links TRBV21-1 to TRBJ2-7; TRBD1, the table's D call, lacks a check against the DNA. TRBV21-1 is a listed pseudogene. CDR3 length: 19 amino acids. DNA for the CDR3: TGTGCCAGCAGCAAAGGAGTTTACTGCTATCGGACAGGGGCGTCCGAGCAGTACTTC. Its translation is CASSKGVYCYRTGASEQYF.

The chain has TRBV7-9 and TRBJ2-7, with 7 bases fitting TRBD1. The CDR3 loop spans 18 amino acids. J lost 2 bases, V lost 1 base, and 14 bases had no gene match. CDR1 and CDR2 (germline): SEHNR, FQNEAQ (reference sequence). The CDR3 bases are TGTGCCAGCAGCTTAGAGAGGGGGCGACCCAGTTCCCCCTACGAGCAGTACTTC. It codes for CASSLERGRPSSPYEQYF. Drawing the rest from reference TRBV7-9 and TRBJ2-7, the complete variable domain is DTGVSQNPRHKITKRGQNVTFRCDPISEHNRLYWYRQTLGQGPEFLTYFQNEAQLEKSRLLSDRFSAERPKGSFSTLEIQRTEQGDSAMYLCASSLERGRPSSPYEQYFGPGTRLTVT.

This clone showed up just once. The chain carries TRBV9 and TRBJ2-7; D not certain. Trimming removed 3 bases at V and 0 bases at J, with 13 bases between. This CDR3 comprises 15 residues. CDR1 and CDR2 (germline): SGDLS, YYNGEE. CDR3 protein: CASSGAADLSYEQYF. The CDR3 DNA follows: TGTGCCAGCAGCGGGGCGGCAGACCTCTCCTACGAGCAGTACTTC.

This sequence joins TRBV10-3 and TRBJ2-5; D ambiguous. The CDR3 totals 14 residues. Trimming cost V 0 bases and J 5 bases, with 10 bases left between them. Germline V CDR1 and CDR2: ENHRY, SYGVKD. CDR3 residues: CAISESGDKETQYF. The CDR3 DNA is TGTGCCATCAGTGAGTCTGGAGACAAGGAGACCCAGTACTTC.

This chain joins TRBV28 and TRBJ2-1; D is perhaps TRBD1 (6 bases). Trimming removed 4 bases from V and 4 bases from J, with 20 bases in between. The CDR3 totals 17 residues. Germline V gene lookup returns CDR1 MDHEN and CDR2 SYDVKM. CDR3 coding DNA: TGTGCCAGCAGTTCCCCCGGTGGGACACTTTCTTACAATGAGCAGTTCTTC. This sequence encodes CASSSPGGTLSYNEQFF.

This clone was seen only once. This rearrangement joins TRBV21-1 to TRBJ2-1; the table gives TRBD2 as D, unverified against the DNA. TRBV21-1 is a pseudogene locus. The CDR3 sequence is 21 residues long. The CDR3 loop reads CASSKVVWVRLRAGEGNEQFF. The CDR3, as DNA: TGTGCCAGCTCCAAAGTGGTGTGGGTCAGGCTCCGAGCGGGAGAGGGGAATGAGCAGTTCTTC.

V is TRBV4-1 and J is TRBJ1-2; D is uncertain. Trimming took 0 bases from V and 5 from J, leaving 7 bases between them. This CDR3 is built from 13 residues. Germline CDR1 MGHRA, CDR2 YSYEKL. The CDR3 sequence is CASSQDLLYGYTF. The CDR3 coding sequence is TGCGCCAGCAGCCAAGATCTGCTGTATGGCTACACCTTC.

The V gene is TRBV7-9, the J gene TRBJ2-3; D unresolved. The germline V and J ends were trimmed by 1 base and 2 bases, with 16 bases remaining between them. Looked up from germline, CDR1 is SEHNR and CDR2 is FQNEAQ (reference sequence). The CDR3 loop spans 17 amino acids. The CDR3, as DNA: TGTGCCAGCAGCTTAGATGTATCCCCCACATCCACAGATACGCAGTATTTT. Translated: CASSLDVSPTSTDTQYF. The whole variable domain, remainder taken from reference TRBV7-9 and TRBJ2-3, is DTGVSQNPRHKITKRGQNVTFRCDPISEHNRLYWYRQTLGQGPEFLTYFQNEAQLEKSRLLSDRFSAERPKGSFSTLEIQRTEQGDSAMYLCASSLDVSPTSTDTQYFGPGTRLTVL.

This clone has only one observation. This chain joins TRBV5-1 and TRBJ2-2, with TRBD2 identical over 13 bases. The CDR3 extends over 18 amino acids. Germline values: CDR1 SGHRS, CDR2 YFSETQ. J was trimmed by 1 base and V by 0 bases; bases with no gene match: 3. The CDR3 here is CASSLGLAGGMNTGELFF. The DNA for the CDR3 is TGCGCCAGCAGCTTGGGACTAGCGGGGGGAATGAACACCGGGGAGCTGTTTTTT.

Here the CDR3 DNA reads TGCGCCAGCAGCTTTGATGACAGCTTGAATGAAAAACTGTTTTTT. Amino acid sequence: CASSFDDSLNEKLFF. The chain is built from TRBV5-1 and TRBJ1-4; TRBD1 might be the D (5 bases). Germline assignment: CDR1 SGHRS and CDR2 YFSETQ. This CDR3 comprises 15 residues. Deletions cut 2 bases from V and 5 bases from J, with 13 bases between. Filled out from reference TRBV5-1 and TRBJ1-4, the complete variable domain reads KAGVTQTPRYLIKTRGQQVTLSCSPISGHRSVSWYQQTPGQGLQFLFEYFSETQRNKGNFPGRFSGRQFSNSRSEMNVSTLELGDSALYLCASSFDDSLNEKLFFGSGTQLSVL.

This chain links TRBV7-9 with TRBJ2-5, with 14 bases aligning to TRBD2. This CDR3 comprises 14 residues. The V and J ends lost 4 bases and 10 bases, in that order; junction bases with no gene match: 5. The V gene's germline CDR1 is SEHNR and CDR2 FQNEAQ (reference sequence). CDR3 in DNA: TGTGCCAGCAGCTCGGGACTAGCGGGAGTACACCAGTACTTC. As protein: CASSSGLAGVHQYF.

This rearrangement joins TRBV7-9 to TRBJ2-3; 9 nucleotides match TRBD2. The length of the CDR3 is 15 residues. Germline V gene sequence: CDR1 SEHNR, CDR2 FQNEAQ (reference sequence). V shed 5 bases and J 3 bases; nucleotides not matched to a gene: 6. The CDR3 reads CASSEGLARTDTQYF. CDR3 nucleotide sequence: TGTGCCAGCAGCGAGGGACTAGCTAGGACAGATACGCAGTATTTT.

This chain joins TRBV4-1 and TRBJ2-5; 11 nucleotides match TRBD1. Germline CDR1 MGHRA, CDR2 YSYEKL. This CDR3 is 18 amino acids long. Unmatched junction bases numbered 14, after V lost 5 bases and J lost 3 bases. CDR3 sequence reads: CASSLRTPGTGGEETQYF. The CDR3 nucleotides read TGCGCCAGCAGCTTACGAACTCCCGGGACAGGGGGAGAAGAGACCCAGTACTTC.